The 12 T cell receptor beta chains below were found in one sample sequenced in a study of blood T cell repertoires in COVID-19. Libraries were prepared by immunoSEQ multiplex PCR; TCRdb keeps only in-frame clonotypes and omits some of them. The sample lists 400,000 to 500,000 clones, around 87% occurring once. The source material was PBMCs or T cells enriched from blood (not recorded which). These receptors were collected from a woman between 40 and 50 years old who had recovered from COVID-19.

The chain links TRBV10-3 to TRBJ2-2; possible D gene TRBD2, 5 bases. Trimming stripped 2 bases from V and 3 bases from J, with 13 bases between. The CDR3 runs to 16 residues. The V gene's germline CDR1 is ENHRY and CDR2 SYGVKD. The CDR3 DNA sequence: TGTGCCATCAGTGAGAGGGAGAGGACCTACACCGGGGAGCTGTTTTTT. Amino acids: CAISERERTYTGELFF.

The chain uses TRBV19 and TRBJ2-3; D unresolved. Looked up from germline, CDR1 is LNHDA and CDR2 is SQIVND (reference sequence). With 6 bases removed from V and 0 bases from J, the gap between germline ends came to 10 bases. The CDR3 is 14 amino acids. Written as DNA, the CDR3 is TGTGCCAGTAGCCTACGCATAAGCACAGATACGCAGTATTTT. It is translated as CASSLRISTDTQYF.

The rearrangement uses TRBV11-2 and TRBJ2-2, with 10 bases identical to TRBD1. Germline-derived CDR1 and CDR2 are SGHAT and FQNNGV. The CDR3 totals 16 residues. V was clipped by 3 bases and J by 3 bases; unmatched bases: 4. The CDR3 nucleotides are TGTGCCAGCAGCTTTACGACAGGGGGCGACACCGGGGAGCTGTTTTTT. Translated: CASSFTTGGDTGELFF.

J is TRBJ2-7 and V is TRBV11-3; a weak D match, TRBD1 (5 bases). The CDR3 spans 18 residues. Germline V CDR1 and CDR2: SGHNT, YENEEA. With 5 bases removed from V and 2 bases from J, the gap between germline ends came to 25 bases. The DNA for the CDR3 is TGTGCCAGCAGCCCCCCCGTGACAGCATTTTCCCCAACCTACGAGCAGTACTTC. Its translation is CASSPPVTAFSPTYEQYF.

This chain connects TRBV19 to TRBJ2-1; the D gene is possibly TRBD2 (6 bases). Germline values: CDR1 LNHDA, CDR2 SQIVND (reference sequence). Trimming removed 4 bases at V and 11 bases at J, with 15 bases between. The CDR3 extends over 13 amino acids. CDR3 in DNA: TGTGCCAGTAGTAGCACGGGAGCGGGCCAGCAGTTCTTC. This sequence encodes CASSSTGAGQQFF. Variable domain in full (rest from reference TRBV19 and TRBJ2-1): DGGITQSPKYLFRKEGQNVTLSCEQNLNHDAMYWYRQDPGQGLRLIYYSQIVNDFQKGDIAEGYSVSREKKESFPLTVTSAQKNPTAFYLCASSSTGAGQQFFGPGTRLTVL.

The rearrangement uses TRBV19 and TRBJ2-1, with TRBD1 matching over 9 bases. This CDR3 contains 14 residues. Germline V gene lookup returns CDR1 LNHDA and CDR2 SQIVND (reference sequence). V gave up 8 bases and J gave up 6 bases; unmatched junction bases: 8. CDR3: CASHNRDRVNEQFF. Here the CDR3 DNA reads TGTGCCAGTCATAACCGGGACAGGGTCAATGAGCAGTTCTTC.

The rearrangement joins TRBV28 to TRBJ1-2, with D maybe TRBD1 (5 bases). Germline values: CDR1 MDHEN, CDR2 SYDVKM. This CDR3 spans 13 amino acids. Trimming pared 7 bases from V and 2 bases from J, leaving 11 bases between. Here the CDR3 DNA reads TGTGCCAGCATCCTACCAGGGAACTATGGCTACACCTTC. As protein: CASILPGNYGYTF.

The V call is TRBV9, the J call TRBJ1-2; 7 bases match TRBD1. The ends lost 4 bases at V and 4 bases at J; junction bases unmatched: 10. This CDR3 is built from 15 residues. Germline CDR1 and CDR2: SGDLS and YYNGEE. In DNA, the CDR3 is TGTGCCAGCAGCTTACGACAGGGAGAAAGCTATGGCTACACCTTC. Translation gives CASSLRQGESYGYTF.

This clone was picked up one time. This sequence joins TRBV25-1 and TRBJ1-2, with D perhaps matching TRBD1 (6 bases). The germline V and J ends were trimmed by 3 bases and 5 bases, with 16 bases remaining between them. Per the germline V gene, CDR1 is MGHDK and CDR2 is SYGVNS. This CDR3 has 15 amino acids. DNA for the CDR3: TGTGCCAGCAGTGACGTTTTAGGGGGGGCGTATGGCTACACCTTC. This gives the protein CASSDVLGGAYGYTF.

The chain joins TRBV6-5 to TRBJ2-7; D not resolved. This CDR3 has 11 amino acids. Germline CDR1 MNHEY, CDR2 SVGAGI. V shed 6 bases and J shed 4 bases, with 7 bases lying between them. CDR3 region: CASSLEYEQYF. DNA of the CDR3: TGTGCCAGCAGCCTGGAGTACGAGCAGTACTTC.

The chain recombines TRBV12-3 or TRBV12-4 with TRBJ2-5, with D hard to call. The V end was cut by 8 bases, the J end by 2 bases, with 12 bases between. The CDR3 length is 13 residues. The CDR3 loop is CASVAQLQETQYF. DNA for the CDR3: TGTGCCAGCGTGGCTCAGTTACAAGAGACCCAGTACTTC.

This chain joins TRBV5-1 and TRBJ2-1; TRBD2 matches at 14 bases. Trimming cost V 3 bases and J 7 bases; bases outside gene matches: 6. The CDR3 loop spans 16 amino acids. Germline loops: CDR1 SGHRS, CDR2 YFSETQ. CDR3 sequence reads: CASSWGLAGDENEQFF. For the CDR3, the DNA is TGCGCCAGCAGCTGGGGACTAGCGGGAGATGAGAATGAGCAGTTCTTC.